This entry lists 2 T cell receptor beta chains sequenced from one sample in a study of CD8 T cells in ankylosing spondylitis (dated by TCRdb to the late 2010s). The library was prepared using 5' RACE. Sequencing instrument: Illumina HiSeq 2500. TCRdb trimmed the raw reads at Q25, called clones with MiXCR and kept productive beta chains. Each record represents a unique CDR3 protein, reported with the most common genes and DNA among its rows. The sample has 200,000 to 250,000 distinct CDR3 sequences on record, over 7% of them singletons. Roughly 5% of the sample is in the top ten clones. Sequencing input: blood, either unsorted or a sorted T cell fraction (not recorded which). These receptors came from a female donor with ankylosing spondylitis or in good health (not recorded which).

This clonotype was counted at least ten times. This rearrangement joins TRBV5-1 to TRBJ2-7; possibly TRBD1 for D (7 bases). CDR3 length: 15 residues. Germline CDR1 is SGHRS and CDR2 is YFSETQ. V lost 2 bases to trimming and J lost 4 bases, with 16 bases between them. The chain's CDR3 is CASSFSGGGGYEQYF. The CDR3 DNA reads TGCGCCAGCAGCTTTAGTGGAGGGGGCGGGTACGAGCAGTACTTC.

The chain employs TRBV5-1 and TRBJ2-2; TRBD1 aligns across 8 bases. V lost 0 bases, J lost 1 base, and 2 bases stayed unmatched. The CDR3 totals 16 residues. Germline V gives CDR1 SGHRS, CDR2 YFSETQ. CDR3 amino acids: CASSLEQGGNTGELFF. DNA for the CDR3: TGCGCCAGCAGCTTGGAACAGGGGGGGAACACCGGGGAGCTGTTTTTT.